This record concerns one T cell receptor (beta chain) sequence. The data were produced by immunoSEQ multiplex PCR, yet TCRdb's version contains in-frame clones alone and is incomplete. The sample has approximately 190,000 clones, 70% to 85% seen once. These data come from a study of blood T cell repertoires in COVID-19. Study background: COVID-19 samples collected from the United States, Italy and Spain covered acute and convalescent phases.

Trimming pared 0 bases from V and 3 bases from J, leaving 14 bases between. The germline gives CDR1 SGHNT, CDR2 YYREEE (reference sequence). The CDR3 totals 16 residues. This TCR was recovered from a human donor with acute or convalescent COVID-19. The donor label of this sample is uncertain. Sequenced input: peripheral blood. The chain combines TRBV5-4 with TRBJ2-3, with D maybe TRBD2 (5 bases). CDR3 residues: CASSLDPTGWTDTQYF. CDR3 coding DNA: TGTGCCAGCAGCTTGGATCCCACGGGGTGGACAGATACGCAGTATTTT.